This section outlines one T cell receptor (beta chain) sequence together with its context. Its target is unknown. An end of the junction differs from the germline gene, which may be a read error. This specimen belongs to a study of T cells in Graves' hyperthyroidism and ophthalmopathy. Amplification of TCR beta CDR3 regions was performed using RNA transcripts as template. The TCR CDR3 first-round RT-PCR relied on the HTBI primer set. MiXCR, applied by TCRdb to the multiplex PCR reads, yields one record per CDR3 protein. Among some 510,000 distinct CDR3 sequences listed, under 60% were seen once. Points from the study as a whole: The model identified upcoming ophthalmopathy a median about 6.5 months ahead of onset.

Calling Graves' hyperthyroidism stable meant ophthalmopathy did not progress within 18 months. Hyperthyroidism in the patients, aged 18 to 65, was newly diagnosed and under 2 months in duration. Diagnosing involved the use of clinical symptoms, serum thyroxine and TRAb, thyroid ultrasound and orbital computed tomography. The sequenced sample consisted of peripheral blood or thyroid tissue (not recorded which). This clonotype was obtained from a woman younger than 35 with Graves' hyperthyroidism.

CDR3 region: CASSPQQGGQATQYF. In DNA, the CDR3 is TGTGCCAGCAGCCCACAACAGGGAGGCCAAGCGACCCAGTACTTC. The J gene is TRBJ2-5, the V gene TRBV2; D may correspond to TRBD1 or TRBD2 (6 bases each). Looked up from germline, CDR1 is SNHLY and CDR2 is FYNNEI. This CDR3 spans 15 amino acids. Full variable domain (remainder filled in from reference TRBV2 and TRBJ2-5): EPEVTQTPSHQVTQMGQEVILRCVPISNHLYFYWYRQILGQKVEFLVSFYNNEISEKSEIFDDQFSVERPDGSNFTLKIRSTKLEDSAMYFCASSPQQGGQATQYFGPGTRLLVL.